This T cell receptor beta chain came from a study of T-cell memory formation after mild COVID-19 (dated by TCRdb to the early 2020s). About the full investigation: Most TCR sequence clusters were specific to one of the two donors. In two donors, T-cell clones that expanded and contracted after mild COVID-19 were followed by sequencing TCRalpha and TCRbeta repertoires longitudinally. Two young, previously healthy adult volunteers made up the cohort, one male and one female.

The CDR3 numbers 14 residues from cysteine through phenylalanine. Only CDR3 DNA is held: 42 bases, read in frame from base 1. Per the germline V gene, SGHVS is the CDR1 and FNYEAQ is the CDR2. V lost 5 bases and J lost 7 bases, and the count of bases not matched to a germline gene is 8. On the study overall, not on this receptor specifically: The study covered only a couple of mild cases, and larger cohorts including severe cases with pre-infection samples were considered necessary. From day 15 to 85, contracting clones showed balanced CD4/CD8 phenotypes, whereas a second wave of clones that expanded from day 15 to 37 leaned towards CD4+. Some responding clones were detected in pre-infection memory, which suggested that pre-existing cross-reactive memory T cells had joined the SARS-CoV-2 response. Whether the second-wave clones peaking on day 37 were SARS-CoV-2 specific was not confirmed. Contracting CD4+ clones appeared mostly in the CM and EM memory subsets, whereas CD8+ clones were enriched in EMRA.

Sequencer: Illumina NovaSeq 6000. TCRalpha and TCRbeta cDNA libraries were constructed by 5'RACE with constant-segment primers, with sample barcodes and unique molecular identifiers being introduced. Trizol reagent was used to extract RNA from every sample. Libraries were amplified in two PCR steps, with a second sample barcode and Illumina TruSeq adapters added in the second step. Libraries were sequenced on an Illumina NovaSeq with 2 x 150 bp paired-end reads. The paper's data handling went like this. The reads were demultiplexed and collapsed into UMI-guided consensus sequences using migec v1.2.7. Using mixcr v2.1.11, UMI consensuses were aligned to TRA and TRB V and J templates and then assembled into clonotypes. Clonotypes were classified as expanded or contracted when called significant by both edgeR and NoisET, with noise models trained on biological replicates. For edgeR calls, a false discovery rate-adjusted p below 0.01 and a log2 fold-change threshold of 1 were applied. PCA with hierarchical clustering of max-normalized trajectories of the 1000 most abundant clonotypes was used as exploratory dynamics analysis. The CD4 or CD8 phenotype of responding clones was assigned using the separately sequenced CD4+ and CD8+ repertoires. TCRdb reran the public reads through fastp at Q25 and MiXCR, keeping productive beta chains. Rows with a matching CDR3 protein are joined into one entry that keeps the most common DNA and genes. TCRdb's processing, not the authors', yielded these V and J calls. Here the sample has 430,000 or so distinct CDR3 sequences; more than 20% occur a single time. The ten largest clones add up to 9.5% to 15% of the sample.

A word on this clonotype: The specificity of this receptor is unknown. No base quality values were provided; no much bigger clone lies one nucleotide off.

Ficoll-Paque density gradient centrifugation was used to isolate PBMCs. The sequencing sample was made of PBMCs or a T cell subset sorted from them (not recorded which). This TCR was sampled from an adult woman who had mild COVID-19 (a few samples of this study predate the infection). The sample titles of this study are shuffled in the database, so cell type and time point are left out; the donor was told from shared clones. The chain joins TRBV7-6 to TRBJ2-7, with 10 junctional bases fitting TRBD2. CDR3 region: CASSANLAGAEQYF. The nucleotide sequence reads as follows: TGTGCCAGCAGCGCCAACCTAGCGGGAGCTGAGCAGTACTTC.